This T cell receptor (beta chain) came from a study of metastatic and nonmetastatic thyroid tumors. Study-level background: Across peripheral blood and tumor or nodule tissue samples taken from malignant and benign thyroid patients, the repertoires were compared with one another. Study-level findings and limits: The reported finding was significantly higher TCR beta diversity in malignant thyroid tumors relative to benign nodules, in blood and tumor.

This clone was observed at least ten times. Its antigen is not known. In the authors' methods: CDR3 was compared across clinicopathological groups, and the resulting differences were used to build a distant-metastasis classifier for papillary thyroid cancer. TCRdb re-analyzed the PCR reads using MiXCR. The V and J calls follow TCRdb's processing rather than the paper's. The sample carries under 15,000 clones, around 10% recorded once. All patients were treatment-naive before thyroid surgery. The CDR3 covers 17 residues. CDR1 is LGHDT and CDR2 is YNNKEL in the germline V gene (reference sequence). The germline V and J ends were trimmed by 0 bases and 1 base, with 12 bases remaining between them.

The chain carries TRBV3-1 and TRBJ2-2; tentatively, D is TRBD2 (5 bases). The clonotype originates from a female donor with papillary thyroid cancer or a benign thyroid nodule (not recorded which). Some clones in this sample may be carry-over from other donors' samples. The sequenced material came from blood. The CDR3 sequence is CASSQDPRAENTGELFF. CDR3 nucleotide sequence: TGTGCCAGCAGCCAAGATCCCCGAGCGGAGAACACCGGGGAGCTGTTTTTT.